This T cell receptor (beta chain) was identified during a study of blood T cell repertoires in COVID-19. Overall study context: In each case, the material was cDNA or gDNA derived from T cells, B-cell-depleted T cells, or PBMCs.

Germline CDR1 and CDR2: SGHDT and YYEEEE. With 1 base removed from V and 4 bases from J, the gap between germline ends came to 11 bases. This CDR3 contains 14 residues. TCRdb's table, derived via immunoSEQ multiplex PCR, lists solely in-frame clones and lacks some. Of almost 500,000 clones in the sample, approximately 91% were seen once. What was sequenced was PBMCs or T cells enriched from blood (not recorded which). This sequence was found in a woman in her fifties or sixties who had recovered from COVID-19. The chain combines TRBV5-6 with TRBJ1-2; maybe TRBD1 (6 bases). CDR3 protein: CASSLQGSGYGYTF. In DNA form, the CDR3 reads TGTGCCAGCAGCTTGCAGGGGTCGGGCTATGGCTACACCTTC.